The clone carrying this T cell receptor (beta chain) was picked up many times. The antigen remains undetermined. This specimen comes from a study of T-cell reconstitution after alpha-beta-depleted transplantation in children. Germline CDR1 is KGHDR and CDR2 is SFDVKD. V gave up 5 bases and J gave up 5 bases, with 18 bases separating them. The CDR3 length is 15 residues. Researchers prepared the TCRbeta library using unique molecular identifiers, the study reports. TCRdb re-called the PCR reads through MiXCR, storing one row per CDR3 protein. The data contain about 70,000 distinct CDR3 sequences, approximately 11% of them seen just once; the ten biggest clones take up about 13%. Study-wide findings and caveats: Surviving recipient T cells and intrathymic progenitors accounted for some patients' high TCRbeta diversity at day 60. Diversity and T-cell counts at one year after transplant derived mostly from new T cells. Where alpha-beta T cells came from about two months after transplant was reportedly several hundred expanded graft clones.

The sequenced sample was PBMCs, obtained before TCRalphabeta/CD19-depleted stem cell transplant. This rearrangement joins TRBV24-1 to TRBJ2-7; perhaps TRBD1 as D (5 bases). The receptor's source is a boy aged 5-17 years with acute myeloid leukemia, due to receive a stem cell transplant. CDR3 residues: CATSASARPGNEQYF. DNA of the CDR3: TGTGCCACCAGTGCCTCTGCCCGCCCAGGGAACGAGCAGTACTTC.